This passage covers 22 T cell receptor beta chains from one sample sequenced in a study of T cell responses to AZD1222 COVID-19 vaccine. Libraries were prepared by immunoSEQ multiplex PCR; TCRdb keeps only in-frame clonotypes and omits some of them. The sample lists 55,000 to 75,000 clones, more than 70% occurring once. This specimen was peripheral blood, taken on day 0 of AZD1222 vaccination. These TCRs come from an adult in good health.

The sample holds one count of this clone. The chain recombines TRBV5-6 with TRBJ2-1; D is possibly TRBD2 (5 bases). Trimming removed 4 bases at V and 4 bases at J, with 6 bases between. The germline CDR1 and CDR2 sequences are SGHDT and YYEEEE. The CDR3 is 12 amino acids. The chain's CDR3 is CASSPGYNEQFF. The CDR3 DNA reads as TGTGCCAGCAGCCCGGGATACAATGAGCAGTTCTTC.

The CDR3 spells CASSAEHLAGVGNEQFF. DNA for the CDR3: TGTGCCAGCAGCGCCGAGCATCTAGCGGGAGTTGGTAATGAGCAGTTCTTC. The rearrangement uses TRBV9 and TRBJ2-1; 10 positions agree with TRBD2. This CDR3 region has 17 residues. The junction had 13 bases not matched to a gene; V was cut back by 3 bases and J by 7 bases. CDR1 SGDLS and CDR2 YYNGEE come from the germline V gene. Full variable domain (remainder filled in from reference TRBV9 and TRBJ2-1): DSGVTQTPKHLITATGQRVTLRCSPRSGDLSVYWYQQSLDQGLQFLIQYYNGEERAKGNILERFSAQQFPDLHSELNLSSLELGDSALYFCASSAEHLAGVGNEQFFGPGTRLTVL.

V is TRBV28 and J is TRBJ2-5, with D possibly called TRBD1 or TRBD2 (6 bases each). Germline values: CDR1 MDHEN, CDR2 SYDVKM. V shed 3 bases and J shed 2 bases, with 16 bases lying between them. The CDR3 sequence is 16 residues long. In DNA, the CDR3 is TGTGCCAGCAGTTTGTATAGACTAGGGACACAAGAGACCCAGTACTTC. Protein: CASSLYRLGTQETQYF. The full variable domain, its missing parts supplied by reference TRBV28 and TRBJ2-5, is DVKVTQSSRYLVKRTGEKVFLECVQDMDHENMFWYRQDPGLGLRLIYFSYDVKMKEKGDIPEGYSVSREKKERFSLILESASTNQTSMYLCASSLYRLGTQETQYFGPGTRLLVL.

The J gene is TRBJ2-2, the V gene TRBV28; a weak D match, TRBD2 (5 bases). CDR1 and CDR2 from the germline V gene are MDHEN and SYDVKM. Deletions cut 6 bases from V and 4 bases from J, with 12 bases between. CDR3 length: 14 residues. This CDR3 reads CASRPTRFTGELFF. CDR3 nucleotides: TGTGCCAGCAGACCTACTAGATTCACCGGGGAGCTGTTTTTT.

Only one count was recorded for this clone. The chain is built from TRBV27 and TRBJ2-7; TRBD2 agrees at 12 bases. V lost 5 bases and J lost 4; bases outside the gene matches: 9. The CDR3 runs 16 residues. Germline lookup yields CDR1 MNHEY and CDR2 SMNVEV (reference sequence). The CDR3 DNA reads TGTGCCAGCAGTCCACGCGGACTAGCGGGACCGTACGAGCAGTACTTC. It is translated as CASSPRGLAGPYEQYF.

The genes are TRBV6-1 and TRBJ2-4; no firm D call. Germline CDR1 and CDR2: MNHNS and SASEGT. CDR3 length: 13 amino acids. V lost 2 bases and J lost 5, with 7 bases in between. This chain's CDR3 is CASSELNQNIQYF. DNA for the CDR3: TGTGCCAGCAGTGAACTGAACCAAAACATTCAGTACTTC.

The rearrangement uses TRBV7-9 and TRBJ2-1; TRBD1 aligns across 9 bases. CDR1 is SEHNR, CDR2 FQNEAQ, per germline (reference sequence). V lost 7 bases to trimming and J lost 5 bases; unmatched junction nucleotides: 3. The CDR3 runs to 13 residues. The DNA for the CDR3 is TGTGCCAGCACGGGACAGGGTCACAATGAGCAGTTCTTC. Its translation is CASTGQGHNEQFF.

V gene TRBV7-9 combines with J gene TRBJ1-4; TRBD1 is a possible D gene (6 bases). Germline CDR1 and CDR2: SEHNR and FQNEAQ (reference sequence). With 1 base removed from V and 7 bases from J, the gap between germline ends came to 13 bases. CDR3 length: 15 residues. The CDR3 reads CASSLVDRTGEKLFF. The DNA of the CDR3 is TGTGCCAGCAGCTTAGTGGACAGAACGGGTGAAAAACTGTTTTTT.

The chain has TRBV5-3 and TRBJ1-2, with 7 positions matching TRBD1. TRBV5-3 is an open reading frame, and its role is uncertain. After removal of 4 bases from V and 4 bases from J, the junction contained 10 bases not matched to a gene. This CDR3 has 15 amino acids. The CDR3 is CARSPRPGQFYGYTF. As DNA, the CDR3 is TGTGCCAGAAGCCCACGGCCGGGACAGTTCTATGGCTACACCTTC.

The rearrangement links TRBV3-1 (or the pseudogene TRBV3-2) to TRBJ1-5, with TRBD1 identical over 8 bases. V trimming: 3 bases; J trimming: 6 bases; junction bases outside the gene matches: 16. Germline V gene sequence: CDR1 LGHDT, CDR2 YNNKEL (reference sequence). This CDR3 spans 18 amino acids. CDR3 bases: TGTGCCAGCAGCCACACAAACAAGGCAGGGGGCGAAAGTCAGCCCCAGCATTTT. It specifies CASSHTNKAGGESQPQHF.

The chain joins TRBV11-3 to TRBJ1-1, with TRBD1 as a possible D gene (6 bases). Germline CDR1 is SGHNT and CDR2 is YENEEA. The V end was cut by 4 bases, the J end by 10 bases, with 16 bases between. The CDR3 spans 13 residues. Here the CDR3 reads CASSSGGGQTAFF. CDR3 DNA sequence: TGTGCCAGCAGCTCCGGCGGGGGCCAAACAGCTTTCTTT. Combining the CDR3 with reference TRBV11-3 and TRBJ1-1 gives the whole variable domain EAGVVQSPRYKIIEKKQPVAFWCNPISGHNTLYWYLQNLGQGPELLIRYENEEAVDDSQLPKDRFSAERLKGVDSTLKIQPAELGDSAVYLCASSSGGGQTAFFGQGTRLTVV.

This clone was counted a single time. For the CDR3, the DNA is TGTGCCAGCACTCAGGGGGACAGTTTGGTTGGCTACACCTTC. Its protein product is CASTQGDSLVGYTF. This chain links TRBV28 with TRBJ1-2; 7 bases line up with TRBD1. This CDR3 has 14 amino acids. The germline gives CDR1 MDHEN, CDR2 SYDVKM. J gave up 7 bases and V 7 bases, and 12 bases lay outside the gene matches.

CDR3 sequence (DNA): TGTGCCAGCAGCTTAGGGGACACCGTTCATGAAGCTTTCTTT. Translated: CASSLGDTVHEAFF. The V and J genes are TRBV7-9 and TRBJ1-1; a possible D gene is TRBD1 (6 bases). CDR3 length: 14 residues. The V end lost 1 base, the J end lost 7 bases, and 13 bases lay between the germline ends. Germline-derived CDR1 and CDR2 are SEHNR and FQNEAQ (reference sequence).

This chain joins TRBV20-1 and TRBJ2-5; maybe TRBD2 (5 bases). The germline V gene encodes CDR1 DFQATT and CDR2 SNEGSKA (reference sequence). This CDR3 contains 11 residues. The V end was cut by 7 bases, the J end by 5 bases, with 11 bases between. This CDR3 reads CSVDRGETQYF. CDR3 sequence (DNA): TGCAGTGTTGACCGAGGGGAGACCCAGTACTTC.

The chain links TRBV12-3 or TRBV12-4 to TRBJ1-6; weak D call: TRBD1 (5 bases). Trimming removed 8 bases at V and 7 bases at J, with 9 bases between. There are 12 residues in the CDR3. The CDR3 reads CASSRVNSPLHF. CDR3 DNA sequence: TGTGCCAGCTCCAGGGTAAATTCACCCCTCCACTTT.

This clone was seen a few times. V is TRBV4-1 and J is TRBJ1-2; 9 bases are a match to TRBD1. V trimming: 1 base; J trimming: 7 bases; junction bases outside the gene matches: 10. Germline CDR1 MGHRA, CDR2 YSYEKL. CDR3 size: 16 residues. The CDR3 DNA follows: TGCGCCAGCAGCCAAGGGAGGACGGGACAGGGCTTTGGCTACACCTTC. Translated, it gives CASSQGRTGQGFGYTF.

CDR3 region: CASSYSRGMGTGELFF. The CDR3 bases are TGTGCCAGCAGTTACTCGAGAGGAATGGGCACCGGGGAGCTGTTTTTT. The chain recombines TRBV6-2 or TRBV6-3 with TRBJ2-2; D ambiguous. The CDR3 runs 16 residues. Trimming took 0 bases from V and 4 from J, leaving 12 bases between them. Germline loops: CDR1 MNHEY, CDR2 SVGEGT.

The V and J genes are TRBV4-2 and TRBJ2-2, with a possible D match to TRBD2 (6 bases). V was trimmed by 0 bases and J by 1 base, leaving 12 bases between them. There are 17 residues in the CDR3. The V gene's germline CDR1 is LGHNA and CDR2 YNFKEQ. This CDR3 reads CASSQDRREMNTGELFF. DNA of the CDR3: TGTGCCAGCAGCCAAGATAGGCGGGAAATGAACACCGGGGAGCTGTTTTTT.

The chain links TRBV6-1 to TRBJ2-3, with TRBD2 identical over 7 bases. This CDR3 spans 16 amino acids. V lost 2 bases, J lost 1 base, and 6 bases stayed unmatched. Germline V gives CDR1 MNHNS, CDR2 SASEGT. In DNA form, the CDR3 reads TGTGCCAGCAGTGAACGAGGGCTAGCGGGCACAGATACGCAGTATTTT. Protein product: CASSERGLAGTDTQYF.

In this sample, this clone turned up a few times. This sequence joins TRBV27 and TRBJ2-7; 9 nucleotides align to TRBD2. J lost 4 bases, V lost 3 bases, and 7 bases had no gene match. The CDR3 totals 15 residues. The germline CDR1 and CDR2 sequences are MNHEY and SMNVEV (reference sequence). DNA of the CDR3: TGTGCCAGCAGTTTCCGACTAGCGGTGGAGTACGAGCAGTACTTC. Encoded protein: CASSFRLAVEYEQYF.

V gene TRBV28 combines with J gene TRBJ2-7, with D maybe TRBD2 (6 bases). CDR3 length: 14 amino acids. V lost 5 bases and J lost 0, with 11 bases in between. CDR1 and CDR2 (germline): MDHEN, SYDVKM. The CDR3 bases are TGTGCCAGCAGTGGGACTGAGAGCTCCTACGAGCAGTACTTC. Residues: CASSGTESSYEQYF.

The genes are TRBV28 and TRBJ2-3; TRBD1 aligns across 8 bases. The CDR3 extends over 19 amino acids. The junction had 15 bases not matched to a gene; V was cut back by 2 bases and J by 2 bases. From germline, CDR1 is MDHEN and CDR2 SYDVKM. This chain's CDR3 is CASSLGTGRTARNTDTQYF. The CDR3 nucleotides are TGTGCCAGCAGTTTAGGGACAGGAAGAACAGCTCGAAACACAGATACGCAGTATTTT.